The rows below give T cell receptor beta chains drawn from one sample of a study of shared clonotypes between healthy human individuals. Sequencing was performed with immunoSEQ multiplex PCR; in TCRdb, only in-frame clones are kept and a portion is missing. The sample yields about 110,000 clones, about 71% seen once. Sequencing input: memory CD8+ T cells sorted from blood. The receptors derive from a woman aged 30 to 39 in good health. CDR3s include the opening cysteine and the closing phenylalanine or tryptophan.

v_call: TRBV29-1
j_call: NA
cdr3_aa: CSVLAGDHEQYF

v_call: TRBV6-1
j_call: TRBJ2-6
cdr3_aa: CASSARDSKTVSGANVLTF

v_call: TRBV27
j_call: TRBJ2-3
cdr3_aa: CASSYNRGSADTQYF

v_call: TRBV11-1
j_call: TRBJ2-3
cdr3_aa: CASSFPGTSPLPWDTQYF

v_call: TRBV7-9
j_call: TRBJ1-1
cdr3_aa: CASSLAQAGTEAFF

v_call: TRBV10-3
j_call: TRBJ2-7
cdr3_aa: CAISDPLRDEQYF

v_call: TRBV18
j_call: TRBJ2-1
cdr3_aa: CASSHRATSGRARNEQFF

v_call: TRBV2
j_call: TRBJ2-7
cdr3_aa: CASIREGPHEQYF

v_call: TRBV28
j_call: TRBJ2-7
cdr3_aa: CASSLQAGVGEQYF

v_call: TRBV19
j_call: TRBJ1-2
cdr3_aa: CASIGQGAVGYTF

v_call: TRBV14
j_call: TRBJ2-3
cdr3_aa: CASGRTSGRGRPDTQYF

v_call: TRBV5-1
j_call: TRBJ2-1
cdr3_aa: CASSSVAPSGSFSQFF

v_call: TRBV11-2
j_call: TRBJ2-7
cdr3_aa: CASTLVSGPIYEQYF

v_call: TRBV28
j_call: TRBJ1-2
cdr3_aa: CASSPPTANYGYTF

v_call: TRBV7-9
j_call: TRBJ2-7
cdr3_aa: CASSFVIAGAYEQYF

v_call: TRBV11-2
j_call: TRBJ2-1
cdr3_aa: CASSKQRTESQYNEQFF

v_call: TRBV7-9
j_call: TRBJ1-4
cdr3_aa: CASSSTGNEKLFF

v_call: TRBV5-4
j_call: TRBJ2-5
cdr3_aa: CASSLERQETQYF

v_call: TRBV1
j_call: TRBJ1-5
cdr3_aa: CTSSQVMGQGMWYSNQPQHF

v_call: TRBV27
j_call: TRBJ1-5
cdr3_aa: CASSFLSTLQALDQPQHF

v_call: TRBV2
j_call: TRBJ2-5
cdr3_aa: CASSEKLAGGGETQYF

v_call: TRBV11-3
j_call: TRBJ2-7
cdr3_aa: CASSFQGDRYEQYF

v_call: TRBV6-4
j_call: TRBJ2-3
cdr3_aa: CASSLLAGDTDTQYF

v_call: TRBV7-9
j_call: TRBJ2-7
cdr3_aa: CASSSPGTGTSGDVDEQYF

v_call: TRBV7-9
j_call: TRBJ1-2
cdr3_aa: CASSSVRGADGYTF

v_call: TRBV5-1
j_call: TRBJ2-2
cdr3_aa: CASSLGGVNTGELFF

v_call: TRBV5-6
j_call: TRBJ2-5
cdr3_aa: CASSPGLETQYF

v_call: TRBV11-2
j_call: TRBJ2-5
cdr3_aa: CASSLFGTQYF

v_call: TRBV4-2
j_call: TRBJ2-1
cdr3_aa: CASSQDPGTGGNEQFF

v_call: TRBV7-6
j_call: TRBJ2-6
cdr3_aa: CASSQADRGSGANVLTF

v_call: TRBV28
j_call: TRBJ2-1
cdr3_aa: CASSFTSGREKFGNEQFF

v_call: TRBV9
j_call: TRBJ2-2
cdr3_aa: CASSVLLNTGELFF

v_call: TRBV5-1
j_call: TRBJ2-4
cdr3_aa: CASSPLKGMAKNIQYF

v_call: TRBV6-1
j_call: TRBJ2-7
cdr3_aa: CASSGAGSYEQYF

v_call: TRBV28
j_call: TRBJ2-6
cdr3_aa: CASSLQLTGANVLTF

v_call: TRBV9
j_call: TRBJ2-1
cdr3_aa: CASSADRNEQFF